This T cell receptor (beta chain) is drawn from a study of cytomegalovirus exposure and HLA in healthy donors. On this clone itself: Its target is not known.

The PCR ran on 60 Vbeta and 13 Jbeta primers. The table came from immunoSEQ multiplex PCR; TCRdb's copy has only in-frame clones and leaves some out. There are 180,000 or so clones in the sample, with approximately 0.74% held by the top ten. Study-wide results and caveats: TCR beta V- and J-gene trimming, according to a later analysis, was linked to a missense DCLRE1C variant.

The trim removed 5 bases at V and 4 bases at J, leaving 10 bases unmatched. Germline loops: CDR1 SGHTA, CDR2 FQGNSA. This CDR3 comprises 15 residues. The V and J genes are TRBV7-2 and TRBJ1-2; 7 bases map to TRBD1. Sequences were obtained from PBMCs. The TCR comes from a boy younger than 18 in good health and CMV-seronegative. The CDR3, as DNA: TGTGCCAGCAGCCAAGGTTACAGGGGAGCCTATGGCTACACCTTC. This translates into CASSQGYRGAYGYTF.